A few counts support the clone carrying this TCR beta chain. The data were taken from a study of human T cells and chemical hapten exposure. The time point here: patch test 1, 2 weeks after DPC sensitization. Treatment here: therapeutic diphenylcyclopropenone sensitization with weekly scalp DPC. Germline loops: CDR1 LGHDT, CDR2 YNNKEL (reference sequence). This CDR3 contains 13 residues. Trimming stripped 0 bases from V and 5 bases from J, with 7 bases between. Via MiXCR, TCRdb re-called the RACE reads, giving one row per CDR3 protein. The sample lists fewer than 500,000 distinct CDR3 sequences, 4% to 5.5% seen once, with roughly 2.4% in the top ten.

This TCR came from a woman in her forties or fifties with alopecia areata. Some clones in this sample may be carry-over from other donors' samples. The chain employs TRBV3-1 and TRBJ1-1; D is uncertain. The sample in question was whole blood, obtained in connection with sensitization to the hapten diphenylcyclopropenone (DPC). The CDR3 DNA sequence: TGTGCCAGCAGCCAAGAAGCGATGACTGAAGCTTTCTTT. As protein: CASSQEAMTEAFF.